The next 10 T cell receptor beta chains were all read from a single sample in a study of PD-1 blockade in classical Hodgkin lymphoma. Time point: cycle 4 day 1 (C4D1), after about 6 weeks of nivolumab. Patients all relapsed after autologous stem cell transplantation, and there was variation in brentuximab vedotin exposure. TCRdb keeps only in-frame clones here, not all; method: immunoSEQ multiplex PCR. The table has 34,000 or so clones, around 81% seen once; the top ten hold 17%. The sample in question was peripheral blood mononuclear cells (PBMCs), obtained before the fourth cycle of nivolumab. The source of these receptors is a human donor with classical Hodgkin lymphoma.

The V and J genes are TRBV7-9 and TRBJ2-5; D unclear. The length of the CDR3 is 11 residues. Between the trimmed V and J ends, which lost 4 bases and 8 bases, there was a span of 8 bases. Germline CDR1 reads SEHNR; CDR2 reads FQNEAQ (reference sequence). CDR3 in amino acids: CASSSLTTQYF. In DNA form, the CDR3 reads TGTGCCAGCAGCTCGCTTACAACCCAGTACTTC.

This CDR3 is CASSFGQGATEAFF. The CDR3 DNA reads TGTGCCAGCAGCTTTGGACAGGGGGCCACTGAAGCTTTCTTT. The gene calls are TRBV5-5 and TRBJ1-1; 11 positions match TRBD1. The trim removed 2 bases at V and 4 bases at J, leaving 1 base unmatched. Germline V gives CDR1 SGHKS, CDR2 YYEKEE (reference sequence). The CDR3 spans 14 residues.

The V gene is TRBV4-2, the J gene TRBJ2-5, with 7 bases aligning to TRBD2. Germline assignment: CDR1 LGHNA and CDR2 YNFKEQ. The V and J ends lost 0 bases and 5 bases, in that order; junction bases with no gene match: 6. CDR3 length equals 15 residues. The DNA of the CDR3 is TGTGCCAGCAGCCAAGATAGACTAGCTACCGAGACCCAGTACTTC. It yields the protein CASSQDRLATETQYF.

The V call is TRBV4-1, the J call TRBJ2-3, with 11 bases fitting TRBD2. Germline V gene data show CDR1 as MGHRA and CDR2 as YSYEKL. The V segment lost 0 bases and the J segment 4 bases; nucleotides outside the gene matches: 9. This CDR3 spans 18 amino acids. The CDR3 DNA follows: TGCGCCAGCAGCCAAGATGGGATAGCGGGAGGGCCGGCAGATACGCAGTATTTT. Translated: CASSQDGIAGGPADTQYF.

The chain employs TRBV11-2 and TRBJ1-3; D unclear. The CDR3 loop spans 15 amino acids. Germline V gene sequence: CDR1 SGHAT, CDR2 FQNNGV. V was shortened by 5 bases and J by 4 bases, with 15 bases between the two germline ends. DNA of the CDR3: TGTGCCAGCAGCCTGCGCAGCTCTGGGGGAAACACCATATATTTT. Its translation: CASSLRSSGGNTIYF.

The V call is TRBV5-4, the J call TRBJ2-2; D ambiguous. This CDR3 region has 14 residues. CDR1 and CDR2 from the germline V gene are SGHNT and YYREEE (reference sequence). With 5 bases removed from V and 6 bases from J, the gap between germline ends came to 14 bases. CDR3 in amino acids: CASRPRRDSGELFF. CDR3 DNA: TGTGCCAGCAGGCCACGGAGAGATTCCGGGGAGCTGTTTTTT.

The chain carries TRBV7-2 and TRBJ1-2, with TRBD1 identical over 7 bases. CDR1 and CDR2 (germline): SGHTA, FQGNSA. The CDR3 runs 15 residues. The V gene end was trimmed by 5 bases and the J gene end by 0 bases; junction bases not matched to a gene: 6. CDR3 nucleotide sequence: TGTGCCAGCAGCCCGGGACAGTCTACTAACTATGGCTACACCTTC. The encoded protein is CASSPGQSTNYGYTF.

DNA for the CDR3: TGTGCCAGTACCGGAGGGGGCGGTGCTGAAGCTTTCTTT. Its protein is CASTGGGGAEAFF. The genes are TRBV19 and TRBJ1-1, with 7 bases that match TRBD1. The CDR3 is made up of 13 amino acids. Germline values: CDR1 LNHDA, CDR2 SQIVND (reference sequence). J lost 6 bases, V lost 7 bases, and 8 bases had no gene match.

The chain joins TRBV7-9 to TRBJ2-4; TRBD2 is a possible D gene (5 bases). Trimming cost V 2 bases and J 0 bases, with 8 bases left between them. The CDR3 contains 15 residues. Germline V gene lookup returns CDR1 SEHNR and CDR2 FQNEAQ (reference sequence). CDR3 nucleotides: TGTGCCAGCAGCTTATTAGGACTAGCCAAAAACATTCAGTACTTC. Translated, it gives CASSLLGLAKNIQYF. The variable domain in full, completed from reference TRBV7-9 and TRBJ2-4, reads DTGVSQNPRHKITKRGQNVTFRCDPISEHNRLYWYRQTLGQGPEFLTYFQNEAQLEKSRLLSDRFSAERPKGSFSTLEIQRTEQGDSAMYLCASSLLGLAKNIQYFGAGTRLSVL.

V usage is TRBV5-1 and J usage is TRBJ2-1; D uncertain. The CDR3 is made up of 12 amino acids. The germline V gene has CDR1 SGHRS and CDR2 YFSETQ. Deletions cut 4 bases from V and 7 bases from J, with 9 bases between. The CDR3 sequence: CASSQTWNEQFF. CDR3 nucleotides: TGCGCCAGCAGCCAGACTTGGAATGAGCAGTTCTTC.